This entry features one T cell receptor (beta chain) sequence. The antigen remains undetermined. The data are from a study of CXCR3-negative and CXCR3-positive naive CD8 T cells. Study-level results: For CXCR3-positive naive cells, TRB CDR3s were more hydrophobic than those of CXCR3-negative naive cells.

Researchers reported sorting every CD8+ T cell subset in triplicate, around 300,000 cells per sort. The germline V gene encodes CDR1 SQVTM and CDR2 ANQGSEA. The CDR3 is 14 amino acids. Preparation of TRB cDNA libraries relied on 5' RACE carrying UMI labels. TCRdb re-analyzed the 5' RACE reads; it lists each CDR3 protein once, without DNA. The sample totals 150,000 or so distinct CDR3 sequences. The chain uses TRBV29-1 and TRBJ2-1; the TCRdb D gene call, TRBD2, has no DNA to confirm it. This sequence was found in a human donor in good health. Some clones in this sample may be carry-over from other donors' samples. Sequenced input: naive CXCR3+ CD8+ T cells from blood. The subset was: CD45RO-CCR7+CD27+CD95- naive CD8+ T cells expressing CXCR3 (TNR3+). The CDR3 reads CSGTGTSGGNEQFF.